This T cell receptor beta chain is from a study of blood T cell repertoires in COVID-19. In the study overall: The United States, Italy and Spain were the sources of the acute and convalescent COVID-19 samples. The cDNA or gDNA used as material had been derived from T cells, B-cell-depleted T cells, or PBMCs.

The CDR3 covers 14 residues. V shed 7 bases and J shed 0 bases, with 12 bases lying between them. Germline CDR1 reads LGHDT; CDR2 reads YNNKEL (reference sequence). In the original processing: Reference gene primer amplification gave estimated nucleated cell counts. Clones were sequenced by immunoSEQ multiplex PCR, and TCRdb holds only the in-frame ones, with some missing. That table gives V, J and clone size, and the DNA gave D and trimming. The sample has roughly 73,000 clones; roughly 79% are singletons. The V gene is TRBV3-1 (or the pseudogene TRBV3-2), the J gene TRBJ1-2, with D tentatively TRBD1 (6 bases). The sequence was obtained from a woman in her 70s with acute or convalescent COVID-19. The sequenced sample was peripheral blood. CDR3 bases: TGTGCCAGCACCCCAGGGGACACTAACTATGGCTACACCTTC. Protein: CASTPGDTNYGYTF.